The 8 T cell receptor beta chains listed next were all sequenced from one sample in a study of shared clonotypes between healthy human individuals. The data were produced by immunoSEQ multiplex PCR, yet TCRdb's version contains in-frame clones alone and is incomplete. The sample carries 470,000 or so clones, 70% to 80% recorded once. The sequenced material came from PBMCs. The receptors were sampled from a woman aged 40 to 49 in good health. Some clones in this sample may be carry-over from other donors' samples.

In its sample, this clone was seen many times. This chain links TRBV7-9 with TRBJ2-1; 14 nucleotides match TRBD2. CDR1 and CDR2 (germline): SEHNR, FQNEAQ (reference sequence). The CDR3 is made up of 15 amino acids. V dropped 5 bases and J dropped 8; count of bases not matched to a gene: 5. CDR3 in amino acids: CASSRGTSGSDEQFF. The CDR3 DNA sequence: TGTGCCAGCAGCCGCGGGACTAGCGGGAGCGATGAGCAGTTCTTC.

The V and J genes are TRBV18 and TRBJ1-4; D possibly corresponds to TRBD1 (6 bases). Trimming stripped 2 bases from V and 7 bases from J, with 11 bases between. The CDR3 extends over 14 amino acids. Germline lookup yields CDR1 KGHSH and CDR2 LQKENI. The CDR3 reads CASSPSGEGEKLFF. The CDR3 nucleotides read TGTGCCAGCTCACCATCAGGGGAGGGTGAAAAACTGTTTTTT.

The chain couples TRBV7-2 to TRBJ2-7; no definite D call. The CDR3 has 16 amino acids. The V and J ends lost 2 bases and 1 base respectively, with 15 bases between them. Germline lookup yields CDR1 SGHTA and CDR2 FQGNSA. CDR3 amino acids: CASSLSLSQASYEQYF. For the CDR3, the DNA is TGTGCCAGCAGCTTATCCCTTAGTCAGGCATCCTACGAGCAGTACTTC. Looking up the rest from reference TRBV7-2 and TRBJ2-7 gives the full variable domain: GAGVSQSPSNKVTEKGKDVELRCDPISGHTALYWYRQSLGQGLEFLIYFQGNSAPDKSGLPSDRFSAERTGGSVSTLTIQRTQQEDSAVYLCASSLSLSQASYEQYFGPGTRLTVT.

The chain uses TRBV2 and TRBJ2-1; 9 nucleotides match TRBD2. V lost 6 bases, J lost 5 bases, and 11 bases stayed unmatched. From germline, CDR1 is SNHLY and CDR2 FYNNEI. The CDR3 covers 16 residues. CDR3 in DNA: TGTGCCAGCAGGACCAGGACTAGCGATAACCACAATGAGCAGTTCTTC. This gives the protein CASRTRTSDNHNEQFF.

CDR3 region: CASSPLDRNEQFF. The DNA of the CDR3 is TGCGCCAGCAGCCCTCTGGACAGGAATGAGCAGTTCTTC. The J gene is TRBJ2-1, the V gene TRBV4-1, with 7 bases matching TRBD1. Germline V gene data show CDR1 as MGHRA and CDR2 as YSYEKL. The CDR3 consists of 13 residues. V trimming: 4 bases; J trimming: 7 bases; junction bases outside the gene matches: 4.

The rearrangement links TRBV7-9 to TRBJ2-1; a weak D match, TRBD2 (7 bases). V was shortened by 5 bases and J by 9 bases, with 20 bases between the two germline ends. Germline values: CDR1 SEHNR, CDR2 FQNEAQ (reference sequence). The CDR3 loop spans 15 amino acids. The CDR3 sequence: CASSRGLAAAIEQFF. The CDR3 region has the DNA TGTGCCAGCAGCCGGGGGCTAGCGGCTGCAATTGAGCAGTTCTTC.

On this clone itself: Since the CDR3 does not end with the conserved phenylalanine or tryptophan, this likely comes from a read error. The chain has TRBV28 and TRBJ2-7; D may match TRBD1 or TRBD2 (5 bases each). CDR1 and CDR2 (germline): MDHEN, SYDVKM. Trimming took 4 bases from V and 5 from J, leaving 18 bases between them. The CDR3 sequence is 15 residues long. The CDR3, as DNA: TGTGCCAGCAGTTCATGGCAGACGGGGCCCGACGAGCAGTACCTC. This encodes CASSSWQTGPDEQYL.

CDR3 sequence reads: CAWGVPGRQYF. The CDR3 region has the DNA TGTGCCTGGGGAGTACCGGGACGGCAGTACTTC. This chain links TRBV30 with TRBJ2-7; D is tentatively TRBD1 or TRBD2 (5 bases each). V dropped 5 bases and J dropped 9 bases, with 14 bases sitting between them. Per germline, CDR1 GTSNPN and CDR2 SVGIG (reference sequence). The CDR3 runs to 11 residues.